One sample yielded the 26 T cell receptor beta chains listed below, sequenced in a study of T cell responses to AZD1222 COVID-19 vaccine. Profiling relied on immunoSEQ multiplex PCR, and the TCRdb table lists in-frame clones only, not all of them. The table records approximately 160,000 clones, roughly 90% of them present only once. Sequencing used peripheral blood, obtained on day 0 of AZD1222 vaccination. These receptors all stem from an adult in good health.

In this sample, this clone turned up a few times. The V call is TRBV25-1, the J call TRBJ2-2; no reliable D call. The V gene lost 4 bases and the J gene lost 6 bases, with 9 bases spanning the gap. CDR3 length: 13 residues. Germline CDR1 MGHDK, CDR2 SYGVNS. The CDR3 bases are TGTGCCAGCAGTGCGACACCGGCCGGGGAGCTGTTTTTT. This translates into CASSATPAGELFF.

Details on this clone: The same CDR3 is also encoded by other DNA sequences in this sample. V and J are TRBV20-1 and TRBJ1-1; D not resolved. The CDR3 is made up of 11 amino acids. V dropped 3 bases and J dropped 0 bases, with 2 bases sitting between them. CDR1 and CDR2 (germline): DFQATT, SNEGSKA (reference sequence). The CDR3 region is CSASLNTEAFF. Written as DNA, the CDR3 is TGCAGTGCTAGCCTGAACACTGAAGCTTTCTTT.

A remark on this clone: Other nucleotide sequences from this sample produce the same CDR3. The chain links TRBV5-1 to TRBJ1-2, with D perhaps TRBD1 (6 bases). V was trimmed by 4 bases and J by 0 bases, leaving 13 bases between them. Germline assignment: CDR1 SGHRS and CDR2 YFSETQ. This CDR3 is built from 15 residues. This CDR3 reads CASSRGDTANYGYTF. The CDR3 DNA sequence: TGCGCCAGCAGCCGAGGGGACACCGCTAACTATGGCTACACCTTC. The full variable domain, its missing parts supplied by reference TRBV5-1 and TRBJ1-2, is KAGVTQTPRYLIKTRGQQVTLSCSPISGHRSVSWYQQTPGQGLQFLFEYFSETQRNKGNFPGRFSGRQFSNSRSEMNVSTLELGDSALYLCASSRGDTANYGYTFGSGTRLTVV.

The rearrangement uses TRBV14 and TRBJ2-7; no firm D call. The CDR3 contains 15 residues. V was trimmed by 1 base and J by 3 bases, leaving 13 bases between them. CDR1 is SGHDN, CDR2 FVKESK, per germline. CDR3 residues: CASSQGLGPGYEQYF. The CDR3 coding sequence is TGTGCCAGCAGCCAAGGTCTAGGACCTGGCTACGAGCAGTACTTC.

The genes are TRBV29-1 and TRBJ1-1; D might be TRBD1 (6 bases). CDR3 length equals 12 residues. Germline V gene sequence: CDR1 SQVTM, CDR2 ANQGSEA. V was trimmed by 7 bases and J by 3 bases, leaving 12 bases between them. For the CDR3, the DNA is TGCAGCGCCCCTCAGGGGCACACTGAAGCTTTCTTT. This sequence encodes CSAPQGHTEAFF.

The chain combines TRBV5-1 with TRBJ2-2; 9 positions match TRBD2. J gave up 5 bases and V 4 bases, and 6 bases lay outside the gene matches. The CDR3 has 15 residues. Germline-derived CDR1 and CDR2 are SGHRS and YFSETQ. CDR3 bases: TGCGCCAGCAGCCCCGAGACTAGCGGTACCGGGGAGCTGTTTTTT. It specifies CASSPETSGTGELFF.

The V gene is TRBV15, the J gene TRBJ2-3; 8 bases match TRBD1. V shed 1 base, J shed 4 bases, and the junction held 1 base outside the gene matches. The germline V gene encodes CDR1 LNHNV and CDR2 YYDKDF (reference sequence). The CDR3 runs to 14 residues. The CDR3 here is CATSRGGQADTQYF. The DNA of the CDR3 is TGTGCCACCAGCAGAGGGGGACAGGCAGATACGCAGTATTTT.

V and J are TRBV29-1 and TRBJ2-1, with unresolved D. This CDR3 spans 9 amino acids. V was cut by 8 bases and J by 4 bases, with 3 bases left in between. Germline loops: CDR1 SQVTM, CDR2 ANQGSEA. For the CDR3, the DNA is TGCAGCAAGTACAATGAGCAGTTCTTC. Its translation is CSKYNEQFF.

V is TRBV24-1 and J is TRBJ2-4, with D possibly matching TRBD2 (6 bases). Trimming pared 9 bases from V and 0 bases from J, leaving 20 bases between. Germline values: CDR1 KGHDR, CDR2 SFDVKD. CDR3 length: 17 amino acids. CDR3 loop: CATPAPRPEGAKNIQYF. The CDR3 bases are TGTGCCACCCCCGCCCCCCGGCCGGAGGGAGCCAAAAACATTCAGTACTTC.

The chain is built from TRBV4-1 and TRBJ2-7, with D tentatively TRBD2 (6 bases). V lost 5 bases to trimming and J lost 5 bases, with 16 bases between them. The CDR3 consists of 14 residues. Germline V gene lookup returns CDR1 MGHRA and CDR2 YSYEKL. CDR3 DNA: TGCGCCAGCAGCTTACCGGCGGGACTCAACGAGCAGTACTTC. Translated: CASSLPAGLNEQYF.

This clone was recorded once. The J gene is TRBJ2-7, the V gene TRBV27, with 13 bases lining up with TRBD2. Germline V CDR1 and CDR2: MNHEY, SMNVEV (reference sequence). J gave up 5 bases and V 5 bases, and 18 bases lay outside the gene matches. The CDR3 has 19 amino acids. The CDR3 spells CASSTRTSGSLPLRNEQYF. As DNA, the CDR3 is TGTGCCAGCAGTACCCGGACTAGCGGGAGTCTTCCCCTCCGGAACGAGCAGTACTTC.

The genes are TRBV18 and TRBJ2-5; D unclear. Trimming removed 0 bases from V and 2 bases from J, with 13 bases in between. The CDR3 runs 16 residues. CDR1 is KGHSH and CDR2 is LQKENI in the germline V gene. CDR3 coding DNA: TGTGCCAGCTCACCACCGGGCCGAAGACCGCAAGAGACCCAGTACTTC. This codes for CASSPPGRRPQETQYF.

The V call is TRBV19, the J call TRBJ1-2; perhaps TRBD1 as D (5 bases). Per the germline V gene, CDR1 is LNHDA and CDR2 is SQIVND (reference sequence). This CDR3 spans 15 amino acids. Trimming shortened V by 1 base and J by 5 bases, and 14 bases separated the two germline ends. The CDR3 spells CASSIAAGGSYGYTF. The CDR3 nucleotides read TGTGCCAGTAGTATAGCGGCCGGGGGAAGTTATGGCTACACCTTC.

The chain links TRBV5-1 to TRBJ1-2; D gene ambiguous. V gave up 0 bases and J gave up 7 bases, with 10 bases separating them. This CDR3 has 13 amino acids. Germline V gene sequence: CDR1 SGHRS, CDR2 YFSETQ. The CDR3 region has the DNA TGCGCCAGCAGCTTGGACGGGGTGGGTGGCTACACCTTC. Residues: CASSLDGVGGYTF. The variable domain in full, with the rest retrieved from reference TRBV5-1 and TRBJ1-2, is KAGVTQTPRYLIKTRGQQVTLSCSPISGHRSVSWYQQTPGQGLQFLFEYFSETQRNKGNFPGRFSGRQFSNSRSEMNVSTLELGDSALYLCASSLDGVGGYTFGSGTRLTVV.

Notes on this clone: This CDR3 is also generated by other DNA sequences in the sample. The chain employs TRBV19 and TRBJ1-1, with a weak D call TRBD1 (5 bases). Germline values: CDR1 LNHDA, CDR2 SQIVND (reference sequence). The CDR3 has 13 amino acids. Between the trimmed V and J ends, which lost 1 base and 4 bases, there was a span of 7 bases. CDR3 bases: TGTGCCAGTAGTATAGGTAGGGGCACTGAAGCTTTCTTT. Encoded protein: CASSIGRGTEAFF. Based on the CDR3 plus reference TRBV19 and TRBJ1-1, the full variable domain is DGGITQSPKYLFRKEGQNVTLSCEQNLNHDAMYWYRQDPGQGLRLIYYSQIVNDFQKGDIAEGYSVSREKKESFPLTVTSAQKNPTAFYLCASSIGRGTEAFFGQGTRLTVV.

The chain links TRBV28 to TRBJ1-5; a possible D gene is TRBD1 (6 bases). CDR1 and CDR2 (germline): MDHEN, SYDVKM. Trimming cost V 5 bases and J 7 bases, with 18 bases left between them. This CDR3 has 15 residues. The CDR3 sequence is CASSPLAGGGQPQHF. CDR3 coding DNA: TGTGCCAGCAGTCCCTTGGCCGGGGGCGGACAGCCCCAGCATTTT.

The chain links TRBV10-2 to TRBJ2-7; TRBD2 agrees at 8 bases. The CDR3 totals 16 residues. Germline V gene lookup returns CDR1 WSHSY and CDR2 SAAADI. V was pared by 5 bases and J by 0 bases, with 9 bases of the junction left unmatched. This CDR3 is CASSLSAGVNSYEQYF. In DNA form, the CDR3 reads TGCGCCAGCAGTCTATCAGCGGGAGTTAACTCCTACGAGCAGTACTTC.

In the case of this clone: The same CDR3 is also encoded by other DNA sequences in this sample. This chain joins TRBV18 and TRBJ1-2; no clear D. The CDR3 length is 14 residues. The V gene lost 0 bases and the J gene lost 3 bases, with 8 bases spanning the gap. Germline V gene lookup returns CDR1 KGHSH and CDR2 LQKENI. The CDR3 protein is CASSPPGRDYGYTF. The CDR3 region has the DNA TGTGCCAGCTCACCACCAGGGAGGGACTATGGCTACACCTTC.

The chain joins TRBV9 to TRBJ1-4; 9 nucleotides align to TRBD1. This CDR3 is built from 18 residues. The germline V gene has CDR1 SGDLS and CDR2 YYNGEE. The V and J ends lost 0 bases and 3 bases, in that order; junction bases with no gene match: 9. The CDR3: CASSVDLQGAFPNEKLFF. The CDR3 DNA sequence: TGTGCCAGCAGCGTAGACCTACAGGGGGCCTTTCCTAATGAAAAACTGTTTTTT.

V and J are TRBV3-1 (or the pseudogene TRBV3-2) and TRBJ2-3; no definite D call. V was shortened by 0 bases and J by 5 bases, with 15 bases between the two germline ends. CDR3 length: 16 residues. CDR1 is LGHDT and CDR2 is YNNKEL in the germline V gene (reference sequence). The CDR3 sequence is CASSQESGFSGDTQYF. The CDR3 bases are TGTGCCAGCAGCCAAGAATCAGGCTTCTCAGGAGATACGCAGTATTTT.

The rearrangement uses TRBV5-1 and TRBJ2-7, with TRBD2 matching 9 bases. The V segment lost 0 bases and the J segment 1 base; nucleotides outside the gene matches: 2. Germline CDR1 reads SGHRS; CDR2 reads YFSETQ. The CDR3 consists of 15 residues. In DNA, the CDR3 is TGCGCCAGCAGCTTGGCAGCGGGAGGATCCTACGAGCAGTACTTC. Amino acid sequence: CASSLAAGGSYEQYF.

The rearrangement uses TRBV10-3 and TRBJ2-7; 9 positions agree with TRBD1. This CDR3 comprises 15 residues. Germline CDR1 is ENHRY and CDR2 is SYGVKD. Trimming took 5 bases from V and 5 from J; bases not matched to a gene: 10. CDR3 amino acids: CAISTGTGGVNEQYF. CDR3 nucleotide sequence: TGTGCCATCAGTACCGGAACAGGGGGCGTCAACGAGCAGTACTTC.

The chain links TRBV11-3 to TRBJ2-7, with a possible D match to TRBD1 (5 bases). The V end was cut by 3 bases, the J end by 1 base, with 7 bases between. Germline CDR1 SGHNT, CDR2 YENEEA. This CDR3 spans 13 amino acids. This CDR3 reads CASSLTASYEQYF. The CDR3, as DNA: TGTGCCAGCAGCTTGACAGCTTCCTACGAGCAGTACTTC.

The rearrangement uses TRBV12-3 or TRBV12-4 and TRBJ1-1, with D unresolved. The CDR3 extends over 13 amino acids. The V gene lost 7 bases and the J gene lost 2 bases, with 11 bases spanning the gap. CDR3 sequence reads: CASNFNPNTEAFF. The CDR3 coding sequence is TGTGCCAGCAATTTTAACCCCAACACTGAAGCTTTCTTT.

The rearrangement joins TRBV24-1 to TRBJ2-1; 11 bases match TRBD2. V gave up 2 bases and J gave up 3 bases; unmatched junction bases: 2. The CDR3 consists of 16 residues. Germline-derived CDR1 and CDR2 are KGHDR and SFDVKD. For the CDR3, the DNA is TGTGCCACCAGTGATTCTACTAGCGGGAGCTACAATGAGCAGTTCTTC. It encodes CATSDSTSGSYNEQFF.

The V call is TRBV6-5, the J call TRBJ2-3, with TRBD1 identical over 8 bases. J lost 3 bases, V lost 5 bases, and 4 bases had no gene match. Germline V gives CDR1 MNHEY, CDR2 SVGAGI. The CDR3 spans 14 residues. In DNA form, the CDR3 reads TGTGCCAGCAGTCGGACAGGGTTAACAGATACGCAGTATTTT. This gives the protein CASSRTGLTDTQYF.